Each of the 5 T cell receptor beta chains below was sequenced from the same sample in a study of blood T cell repertoires in COVID-19. Sequencing used immunoSEQ multiplex PCR; TCRdb keeps in-frame clones, though not all of them. Among nearly 30,000 clones, under 95% were seen once, and the ten largest hold more than 7%. The sequencing input was peripheral blood. These receptor sequences come from a man aged 65 to 79 with active or convalescent COVID-19.

The chain joins TRBV2 to TRBJ2-3; 10 nucleotides align to TRBD2. The V segment lost 2 bases and the J segment 4 bases; nucleotides outside the gene matches: 6. Germline V CDR1 and CDR2: SNHLY, FYNNEI. The CDR3 is made up of 16 amino acids. The CDR3 loop is CASSETASGRADTQYF. The CDR3 DNA reads TGTGCCAGCAGTGAAACGGCTAGCGGGAGAGCAGATACGCAGTATTTT.

The chain couples TRBV19 to TRBJ1-4; 8 nucleotides agree with TRBD1. CDR3 length: 13 amino acids. The V and J ends lost 9 bases and 7 bases, in that order; junction bases with no gene match: 7. The germline V gene has CDR1 LNHDA and CDR2 SQIVND (reference sequence). The CDR3 reads CASQGALGEKLFF. CDR3 bases: TGTGCCAGCCAGGGGGCCCTTGGTGAAAAACTGTTTTTT.

This chain links TRBV6-5 with TRBJ2-1; D remains ambiguous. The CDR3 has 13 residues. Germline assignment: CDR1 MNHEY and CDR2 SVGAGI. The V gene lost 6 bases and the J gene lost 14 bases, with 20 bases spanning the gap. CDR3 amino acids: CASRRHNLEGEFF. As DNA, the CDR3 is TGTGCCAGCAGGCGTCACAACCTAGAAGGAGAGTTCTTC.

This sequence joins TRBV5-1 and TRBJ1-2, with 8 bases aligning to TRBD1. V lost 4 bases and J lost 7; bases outside the gene matches: 6. The CDR3 contains 13 residues. The germline gives CDR1 SGHRS, CDR2 YFSETQ. The CDR3 DNA reads as TGCGCCAGCAGCCTCGGGACAGGCGGTGGCTACACCTTC. This codes for CASSLGTGGGYTF.

This sequence joins TRBV3-1 (or the pseudogene TRBV3-2) and TRBJ1-1; possibly TRBD1 for D (5 bases). The ends were cut back, 3 bases at V and 4 bases at J, with 6 bases in the middle. The germline CDR1 and CDR2 sequences are LGHDT and YNNKEL (reference sequence). The CDR3 sequence is 12 residues long. CDR3 sequence reads: CASSHRATEAFF. The DNA for the CDR3 is TGTGCCAGCAGCCACAGGGCCACTGAAGCTTTCTTT.